This T cell receptor beta chain comes out of a study of blood T cell repertoires in COVID-19. As for the study in general: COVID-19 samples collected from the United States, Italy and Spain covered acute and convalescent phases. PBMCs, B-cell-depleted T cells, or T cells provided the cDNA or gDNA that made up the material.

This CDR3 contains 16 residues. Germline loops: CDR1 MNHEY, CDR2 SVGEGT. The V end lost 2 bases, the J end lost 3 bases, and 17 bases lay between the germline ends. Methods used by the authors: Amplification from reference gene primers served as the basis for estimated nucleated cell counts. Here immunoSEQ multiplex PCR was the method, and the copy in TCRdb shows in-frame clones only, minus some. The V and J calls and the clone size are those of that table, but D and trimming were determined from the DNA. In the table there are just over 60,000 clones, over 75% of which are singletons. Material: peripheral blood. The chain carries TRBV6-2 or TRBV6-3 and TRBJ2-7, with D tentatively TRBD2 (6 bases). The TCR was taken from a man in his fifties or sixties with acute or convalescent COVID-19. The CDR3: CASSYGWGRLSYEQYF. CDR3 DNA: TGTGCCAGCAGTTACGGGTGGGGGAGGCTAAGCTACGAGCAGTACTTC.